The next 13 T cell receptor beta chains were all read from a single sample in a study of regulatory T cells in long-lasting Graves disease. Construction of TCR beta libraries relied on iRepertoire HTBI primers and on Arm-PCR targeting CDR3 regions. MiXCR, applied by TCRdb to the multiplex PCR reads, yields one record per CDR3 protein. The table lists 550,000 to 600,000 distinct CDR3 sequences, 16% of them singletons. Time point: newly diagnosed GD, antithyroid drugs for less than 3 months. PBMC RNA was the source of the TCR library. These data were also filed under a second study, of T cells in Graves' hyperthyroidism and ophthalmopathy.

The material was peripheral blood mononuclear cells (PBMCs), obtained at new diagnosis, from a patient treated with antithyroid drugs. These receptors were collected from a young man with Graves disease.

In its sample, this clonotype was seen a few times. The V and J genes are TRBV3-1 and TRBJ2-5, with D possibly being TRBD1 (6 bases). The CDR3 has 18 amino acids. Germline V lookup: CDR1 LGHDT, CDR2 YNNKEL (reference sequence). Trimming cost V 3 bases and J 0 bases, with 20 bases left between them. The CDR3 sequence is CASSHMGDGQPYQETQYF. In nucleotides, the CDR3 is TGTGCCAGCAGCCATATGGGGGACGGACAGCCTTACCAAGAGACCCAGTACTTC.

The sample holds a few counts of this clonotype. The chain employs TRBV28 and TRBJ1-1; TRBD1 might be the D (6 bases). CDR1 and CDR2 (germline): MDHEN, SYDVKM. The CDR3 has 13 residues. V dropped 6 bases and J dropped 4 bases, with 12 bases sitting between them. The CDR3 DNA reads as TGTGCCAGCAGCGAATACAGGGTCACTGAAGCTTTCTTT. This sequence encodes CASSEYRVTEAFF.

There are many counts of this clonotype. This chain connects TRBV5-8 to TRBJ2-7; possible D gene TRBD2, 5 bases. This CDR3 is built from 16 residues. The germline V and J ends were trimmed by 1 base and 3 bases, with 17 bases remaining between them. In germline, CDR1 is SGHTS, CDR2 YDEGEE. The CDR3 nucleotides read TGTGCCAGCAGCTTGAGCGGCGCCTCCCGCTACTACGAGCAGTACTTC. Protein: CASSLSGASRYYEQYF.

Written as DNA, the CDR3 is TGCGCCAGCAGGCCCCGGGAGGGGGGACTTTACAATGAGCAGTTCTTC. This encodes CASRPREGGLYNEQFF. This rearrangement joins TRBV10-2 to TRBJ2-1; 8 bases align to TRBD2. V lost 6 bases, J lost 4 bases, and 11 bases stayed unmatched. The CDR3 totals 16 residues. The germline V gene encodes CDR1 WSHSY and CDR2 SAAADI.

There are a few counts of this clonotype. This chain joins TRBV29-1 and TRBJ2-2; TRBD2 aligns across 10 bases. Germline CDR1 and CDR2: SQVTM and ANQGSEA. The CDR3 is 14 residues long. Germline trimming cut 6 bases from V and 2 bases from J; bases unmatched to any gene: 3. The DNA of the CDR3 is TGCAGCGTACTAGCGGGACGAAACACCGGGGAGCTGTTTTTT. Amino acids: CSVLAGRNTGELFF.

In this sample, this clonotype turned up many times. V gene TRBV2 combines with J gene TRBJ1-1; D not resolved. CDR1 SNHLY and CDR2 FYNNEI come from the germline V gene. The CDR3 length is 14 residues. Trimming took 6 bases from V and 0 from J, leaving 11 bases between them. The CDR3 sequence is CASSEQRMNTEAFF. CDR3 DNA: TGTGCCAGCAGCGAACAGCGCATGAACACTGAAGCTTTCTTT.

The CDR3 loop reads CSAREGGPEHEQYF. DNA of the CDR3: TGCAGTGCTAGAGAGGGAGGGCCAGAACACGAGCAGTACTTC. The genes are TRBV20-1 and TRBJ2-7, with 7 bases matching TRBD2. The V gene's germline CDR1 is DFQATT and CDR2 SNEGSKA (reference sequence). V gave up 0 bases and J gave up 5 bases; unmatched junction bases: 7. The CDR3 sequence is 14 residues long.

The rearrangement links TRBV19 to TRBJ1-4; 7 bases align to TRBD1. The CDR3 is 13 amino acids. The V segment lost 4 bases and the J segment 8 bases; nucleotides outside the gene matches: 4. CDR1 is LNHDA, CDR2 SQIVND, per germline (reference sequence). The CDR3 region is CASSNAGGEKLFF. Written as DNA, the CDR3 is TGTGCCAGTAGTAACGCAGGGGGAGAAAAACTGTTTTTT.

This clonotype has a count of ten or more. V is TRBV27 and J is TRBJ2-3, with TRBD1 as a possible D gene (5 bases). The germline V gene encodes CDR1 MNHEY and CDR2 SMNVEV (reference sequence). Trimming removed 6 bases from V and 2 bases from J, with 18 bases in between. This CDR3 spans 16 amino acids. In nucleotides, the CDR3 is TGTGCCAGCAGCTTTCAGGGCCTCGGGTCCACAGATACGCAGTATTTT. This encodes CASSFQGLGSTDTQYF.

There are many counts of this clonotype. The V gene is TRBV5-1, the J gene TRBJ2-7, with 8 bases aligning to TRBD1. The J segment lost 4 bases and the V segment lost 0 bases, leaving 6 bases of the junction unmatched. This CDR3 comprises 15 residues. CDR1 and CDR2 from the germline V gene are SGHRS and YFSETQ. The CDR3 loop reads CASSLAGTGVYEQYF. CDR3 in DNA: TGCGCCAGCAGCTTGGCCGGGACAGGAGTTTACGAGCAGTACTTC.

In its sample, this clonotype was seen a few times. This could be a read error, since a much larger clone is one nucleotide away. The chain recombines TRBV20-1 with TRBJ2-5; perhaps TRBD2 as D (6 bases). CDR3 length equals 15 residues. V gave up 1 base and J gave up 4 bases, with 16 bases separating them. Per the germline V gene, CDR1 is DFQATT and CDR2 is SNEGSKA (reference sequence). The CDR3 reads CSARGFQRVGETQYF. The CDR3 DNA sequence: TGCAGTGCTAGAGGTTTCCAGCGGGTGGGAGAGACCCAGTACTTC.

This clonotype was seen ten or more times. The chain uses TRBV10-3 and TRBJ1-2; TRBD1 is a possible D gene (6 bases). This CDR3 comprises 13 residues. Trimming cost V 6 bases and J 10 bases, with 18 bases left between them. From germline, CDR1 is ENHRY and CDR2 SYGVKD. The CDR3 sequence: CAISPTGKQDYTF. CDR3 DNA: TGTGCCATCAGCCCCACAGGGAAGCAAGACTACACCTTC.

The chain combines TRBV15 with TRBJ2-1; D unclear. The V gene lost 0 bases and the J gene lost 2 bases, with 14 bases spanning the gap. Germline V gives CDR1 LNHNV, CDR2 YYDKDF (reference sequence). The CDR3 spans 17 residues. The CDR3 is CATSRDLAWATYNEQFF. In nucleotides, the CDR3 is TGTGCCACCAGCAGAGATCTCGCATGGGCAACCTACAATGAGCAGTTCTTC.